This entry describes one T cell receptor (beta chain). The antigen is undetermined. This specimen comes from a study of Ad26.COV2.S vaccination and SARS-CoV-2 variants. Study as a whole: The authors gave Ad26.COV2.S intramuscularly, either once or twice 56 days apart.

Sequenced by immunoSEQ multiplex PCR; TCRdb stores in-frame clones only, minus some. The table shows about 410,000 clones, with 89% occurring only once. Germline V gene lookup returns CDR1 GTSNPN and CDR2 SVGIG (reference sequence). The CDR3 is 13 amino acids. Trimming removed 3 bases from V and 9 bases from J; junction bases left unmatched: 8. The treatment was: 19 received Ad26.COV2.S at low or high dose, single or two shots; 5 received placebo; per-sample allocation not given. Day 63 after the first injection of vaccine or placebo was the sampling time. Boston hosted the donor, who was an adult aged 18-55 years. This vaccine is an Ad26 vector that expresses the Wuhan-strain SARS-CoV-2 spike. Whole-study results and caveats: The authors reported substantial breadth in spike-specific CD8+ and CD4+ T cell responses after vaccination.

The sample in question was peripheral blood, obtained in a trial of Ad26.COV2.S vaccine versus placebo. This sequence was found in a person between 18 and 65 years old who received the Ad26.COV2.S COVID-19 vaccine or a placebo. The genes are TRBV30 and TRBJ2-1, with 7 bases matching TRBD1. The CDR3 coding sequence is TGTGCCTGGAGGCCGACAGGGTGGGGTGAGCAGTTCTTC. Translation: CAWRPTGWGEQFF.